The 18 T cell receptor beta chains given below trace back to one sample, sequenced in a study of blood T cell repertoires in COVID-19. Repertoires were generated with immunoSEQ multiplex PCR, while TCRdb's copy carries only in-frame clones and drops some. The table includes under 40,000 clones, approximately 93% detected once. Material: peripheral blood. These receptors all stem from a male donor with active COVID-19.

The chain carries TRBV3-1 (or the pseudogene TRBV3-2) and TRBJ1-1; tentative D call: TRBD1 (6 bases). This CDR3 has 15 residues. Between the trimmed V and J ends, which lost 4 bases and 2 bases, there was a span of 14 bases. The germline V gene has CDR1 LGHDT and CDR2 YNNKEL (reference sequence). CDR3 loop: CASSLIGGANTEAFF. CDR3 nucleotides: TGTGCCAGCAGCCTAATAGGGGGGGCTAACACTGAAGCTTTCTTT.

The chain joins TRBV4-3 to TRBJ2-3, with 8 bases matching TRBD2. V lost 0 bases and J lost 6; bases outside the gene matches: 14. This CDR3 has 18 residues. Germline V lookup: CDR1 LGHNA, CDR2 YSLEER. The CDR3 DNA reads as TGCGCCAGCAGCCAAGAAGTCTCTACTAGCGGATTGACCGATACGCAGTATTTT. It translates to CASSQEVSTSGLTDTQYF.

V usage is TRBV7-8 and J usage is TRBJ2-1, with TRBD1 matching over 9 bases. The CDR3 loop spans 18 amino acids. Trimming at V came to 4 bases and at J to 7 bases, leaving 17 bases not matched to a gene. Germline CDR1 reads SGHVS; CDR2 reads FQNEAQ. CDR3 DNA: TGTGCCAGCAGCTCCTCCCTCGGTACACAGGGGGCGTCAAATGAGCAGTTCTTC. This translates into CASSSSLGTQGASNEQFF. Full variable domain (rest looked up from reference TRBV7-8 and TRBJ2-1): GAGVSQSPRYKVAKRGQDVALRCDPISGHVSLFWYQQALGQGPEFLTYFQNEAQLDKSGLPSDRFFAERPEGSVSTLKIQRTQQEDSAVYLCASSSSLGTQGASNEQFFGPGTRLTVL.

The J gene is TRBJ2-5, the V gene TRBV28; 8 nucleotides match TRBD1. V dropped 2 bases and J dropped 6; count of bases not matched to a gene: 11. CDR1 and CDR2 (germline): MDHEN, SYDVKM. The length of the CDR3 is 16 residues. The CDR3, as DNA: TGTGCCAGCAGTTTAGGGCCCAGGGACAGGAAAAAGACCCAGTACTTC. It codes for CASSLGPRDRKKTQYF.

The rearrangement uses TRBV29-1 and TRBJ1-1; weak D call: TRBD1 (6 bases). V lost 5 bases and J lost 3, with 16 bases in between. The CDR3 runs 14 residues. The V gene's germline CDR1 is SQVTM and CDR2 ANQGSEA. CDR3: CSVTKMTGYTEAFF. The CDR3 DNA sequence: TGCAGCGTTACTAAAATGACAGGATACACTGAAGCTTTCTTT.

V gene TRBV7-2 combines with J gene TRBJ2-1; 12 bases agree with TRBD2. The CDR3 is 15 residues long. In germline, CDR1 is SGHTA, CDR2 FQGNSA. V was clipped by 5 bases and J by 6 bases; unmatched bases: 5. The CDR3 nucleotides are TGTGCCAGCAGCCCTAGCGGGGGGGTGGCCAATGAGCAGTTCTTC. Translating it yields CASSPSGGVANEQFF.

A single count supports this clone. This rearrangement joins TRBV5-4 to TRBJ1-2, with D hard to call. Germline loops: CDR1 SGHNT, CDR2 YYREEE (reference sequence). The length of the CDR3 is 17 residues. V was trimmed by 2 bases and J by 4 bases, leaving 21 bases between them. The CDR3 nucleotides read TGTGCCAGCAGCTTTTTTGGTTCAAGGAGCGAATCCTATGGCTACACCTTC. Amino acid sequence: CASSFFGSRSESYGYTF. Combining the CDR3 with reference TRBV5-4 and TRBJ1-2 gives the whole variable domain ETGVTQSPTHLIKTRGQQVTLRCSSQSGHNTVSWYQQALGQGPQFIFQYYREEENGRGNFPPRFSGLQFPNYSSELNVNALELDDSALYLCASSFFGSRSESYGYTFGSGTRLTVV.

This chain links TRBV7-8 with TRBJ2-3, with D possibly TRBD2 on 7 matching bases. Trimming cost V 4 bases and J 7 bases, with 21 bases left between them. Per the germline V gene, CDR1 is SGHVS and CDR2 is FQNEAQ. The CDR3 has 16 amino acids. CDR3 sequence reads: CASSSLGGGKVYTQYF. The CDR3 DNA reads TGTGCCAGCAGCTCCCTAGGGGGGGGGAAAGTATATACGCAGTATTTT. Combining the CDR3 with reference TRBV7-8 and TRBJ2-3 gives the whole variable domain GAGVSQSPRYKVAKRGQDVALRCDPISGHVSLFWYQQALGQGPEFLTYFQNEAQLDKSGLPSDRFFAERPEGSVSTLKIQRTQQEDSAVYLCASSSLGGGKVYTQYFGPGTRLTVL.

This chain links TRBV18 with TRBJ2-1, with 9 nucleotides matching TRBD2. After removal of 3 bases from V and 4 bases from J, the junction contained 13 bases not matched to a gene. Germline-derived CDR1 and CDR2 are KGHSH and LQKENI. The CDR3 has 18 amino acids. The CDR3 spells CASSPRAPTSGQYNEQFF. CDR3 coding DNA: TGTGCCAGCTCACCTCGAGCTCCCACTAGCGGGCAATACAATGAGCAGTTCTTC.

The genes are TRBV7-2 and TRBJ1-2; 11 nucleotides line up with TRBD1. Trimming cost V 3 bases and J 2 bases; bases outside gene matches: 8. CDR3 length: 17 residues. Per germline, CDR1 SGHTA and CDR2 FQGNSA. The DNA for the CDR3 is TGTGCCAGCAGCTTGGGAGGCGGACAGGGGGCCAACTATGGCTACACCTTC. The encoded protein is CASSLGGGQGANYGYTF.

The genes are TRBV9 and TRBJ2-3, with D maybe TRBD2 (5 bases). This CDR3 has 14 amino acids. Germline V gene lookup returns CDR1 SGDLS and CDR2 YYNGEE. Trimming took 4 bases from V and 1 from J, leaving 10 bases between them. For the CDR3, the DNA is TGTGCCAGCAGCCTACGGACTGGCACAGATACGCAGTATTTT. Translating it yields CASSLRTGTDTQYF.

This chain connects TRBV7-9 to TRBJ2-3; D remains ambiguous. The CDR3 consists of 13 residues. The germline V gene has CDR1 SEHNR and CDR2 FQNEAQ (reference sequence). V was cut by 7 bases and J by 0 bases, with 8 bases left in between. The CDR3 protein is CASKAASTDTQYF. In DNA form, the CDR3 reads TGTGCCAGCAAGGCGGCTAGCACAGATACGCAGTATTTT.

The V and J genes are TRBV18 and TRBJ2-2, with 9 bases fitting TRBD2. Germline loops: CDR1 KGHSH, CDR2 LQKENI. This CDR3 region has 16 residues. V shed 5 bases and J 1 base; nucleotides not matched to a gene: 5. This CDR3 is CASSTWTSENTGELFF. For the CDR3, the DNA is TGTGCCAGCTCAACCTGGACTAGCGAGAACACCGGGGAGCTGTTTTTT.

CDR3 region: CASSLFAANYGYTF. For the CDR3, the DNA is TGTGCCAGCAGCCTATTTGCGGCGAACTATGGCTACACCTTC. This chain connects TRBV5-4 to TRBJ1-2; D remains unclear. The germline V gene encodes CDR1 SGHNT and CDR2 YYREEE (reference sequence). The germline V and J ends were trimmed by 4 bases and 2 bases, with 12 bases remaining between them. CDR3 size: 14 residues. The full variable domain, its missing parts supplied by reference TRBV5-4 and TRBJ1-2, is ETGVTQSPTHLIKTRGQQVTLRCSSQSGHNTVSWYQQALGQGPQFIFQYYREEENGRGNFPPRFSGLQFPNYSSELNVNALELDDSALYLCASSLFAANYGYTFGSGTRLTVV.

The V call is TRBV7-9, the J call TRBJ1-1, with TRBD1 as a possible D gene (6 bases). This CDR3 is built from 15 residues. Germline V CDR1 and CDR2: SEHNR, FQNEAQ (reference sequence). Trimming removed 5 bases at V and 0 bases at J, with 13 bases between. The CDR3 DNA is TGTGCCAGCAGCCCGGGACATGGGGTGAACACTGAAGCTTTCTTT. Protein sequence: CASSPGHGVNTEAFF.

CDR3 nucleotide sequence: TGTGCCAGTAGTGCTCGCGGGGGCCCTAATGAAAAACTGTTTTTT. This translates into CASSARGGPNEKLFF. The chain carries TRBV19 and TRBJ1-4, with D perhaps matching TRBD1 (6 bases). There are 15 residues in the CDR3. V lost 5 bases, J lost 3 bases, and 13 bases lay in between. Germline lookup yields CDR1 LNHDA and CDR2 SQIVND (reference sequence).

This clone was seen just once. V usage is TRBV3-1 (or the pseudogene TRBV3-2) and J usage is TRBJ1-1; the D gene is possibly TRBD1 (6 bases). The germline CDR1 and CDR2 sequences are LGHDT and YNNKEL (reference sequence). There are 16 residues in the CDR3. V was cut by 7 bases and J by 0 bases, with 18 bases left in between. The CDR3 DNA reads as TGTGCCAGCACCAATTGGGTGACAGGCATGAACACTGAAGCTTTCTTT. Translation: CASTNWVTGMNTEAFF.

This chain joins TRBV11-3 and TRBJ2-4; 7 bases match TRBD1. Per the germline V gene, CDR1 is SGHNT and CDR2 is YENEEA. The CDR3 is 15 residues long. J gave up 0 bases and V 4 bases, and 3 bases lay outside the gene matches. CDR3 amino acids: CASSSTGLAKNIQYF. The CDR3 nucleotides read TGTGCCAGCAGCTCGACAGGGCTAGCCAAAAACATTCAGTACTTC. Combining the CDR3 with reference TRBV11-3 and TRBJ2-4 gives the whole variable domain EAGVVQSPRYKIIEKKQPVAFWCNPISGHNTLYWYLQNLGQGPELLIRYENEEAVDDSQLPKDRFSAERLKGVDSTLKIQPAELGDSAVYLCASSSTGLAKNIQYFGAGTRLSVL.